The TCR beta chain described here comes from a study of shared clonotypes between healthy human individuals. About the research overall: The donors, two women and three men, were aged 18 to 49. Points from the study as a whole: Naive subsets usually exceeded memory subsets in estimated richness.

V shed 3 bases, J shed 3 bases, and the junction held 5 bases outside the gene matches. Germline V CDR1 and CDR2: KGHSH, LQKENI. This CDR3 is built from 16 residues. In regard to this clone: As yet, its antigen is unknown.

The authors' processing: As immunoSEQ supplied junction-only sequences (without quality scores), filtering differed. Produced via immunoSEQ multiplex PCR; TCRdb's table is partial and in-frame only. V, J and clone size derive from that table, while D and trimming were established from the DNA sequence. The sample holds fewer than 1.6 million clones, just under 99% seen once. The sequencing sample was made of naive CD4+ T cells sorted from blood. Specified subset: CD45RA+ positively selected. The source is a man in his thirties or forties in good health. J is TRBJ2-1 and V is TRBV18; 10 bases align to TRBD2. The CDR3, as DNA: TGTGCCAGCTCACCTACTCCTAGCGGGAGCTACAATGAGCAGTTCTTC. Protein sequence: CASSPTPSGSYNEQFF.